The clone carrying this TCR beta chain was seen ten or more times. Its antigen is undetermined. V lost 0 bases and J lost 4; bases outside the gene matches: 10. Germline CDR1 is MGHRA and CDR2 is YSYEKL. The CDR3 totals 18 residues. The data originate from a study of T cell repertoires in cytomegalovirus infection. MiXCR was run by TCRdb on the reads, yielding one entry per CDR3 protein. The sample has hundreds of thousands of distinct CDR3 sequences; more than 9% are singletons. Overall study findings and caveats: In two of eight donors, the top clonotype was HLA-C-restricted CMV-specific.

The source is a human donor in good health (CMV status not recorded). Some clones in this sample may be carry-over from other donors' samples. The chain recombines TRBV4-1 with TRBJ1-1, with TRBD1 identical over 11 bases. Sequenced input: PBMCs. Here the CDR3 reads CASSQEPRTGGVSTEAFF. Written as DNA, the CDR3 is TGCGCCAGCAGCCAAGAACCCAGGACAGGGGGCGTCAGCACTGAAGCTTTCTTT.